This entry lists 31 T cell receptor beta chains sequenced from one sample in a study of blood T cell repertoires in COVID-19. Repertoires were generated with immunoSEQ multiplex PCR, while TCRdb's copy carries only in-frame clones and drops some. Among 75,000 to 80,000 clones listed, about 86% were seen once. Sequenced sample: peripheral blood. The receptors were sampled from a human donor in a cohort sampled during active COVID-19.

This rearrangement joins TRBV7-3 to TRBJ2-2; TRBD2 is a possible D gene (6 bases). Germline V gene sequence: CDR1 SGHTA, CDR2 FQGTGA. V shed 5 bases and J shed 2 bases, with 24 bases lying between them. CDR3 length: 19 amino acids. The CDR3 coding sequence is TGTGCCAGCAGCCGAAAGACACCCGACGGACTAATCAACACCGGGGAGCTGTTTTTT. It codes for CASSRKTPDGLINTGELFF.

This clone has only a few counts. The rearrangement uses TRBV5-1 and TRBJ2-5; 12 bases match TRBD2. Losses at the gene ends were 0 bases for V and 1 base for J; bases not matched to a gene: 7. Germline V gene sequence: CDR1 SGHRS, CDR2 YFSETQ. The CDR3 runs 18 residues. Here the CDR3 reads CASSLEPSGRVGQETQYF. The DNA for the CDR3 is TGCGCCAGCAGCTTGGAACCTAGCGGGAGGGTTGGCCAAGAGACCCAGTACTTC. Full variable domain (outside the CDR3, taken from reference TRBV5-1 and TRBJ2-5): KAGVTQTPRYLIKTRGQQVTLSCSPISGHRSVSWYQQTPGQGLQFLFEYFSETQRNKGNFPGRFSGRQFSNSRSEMNVSTLELGDSALYLCASSLEPSGRVGQETQYFGPGTRLLVL.

The chain joins TRBV9 to TRBJ2-1, with 9 bases fitting TRBD2. The CDR3 is 15 residues long. CDR1 SGDLS and CDR2 YYNGEE come from the germline V gene. Trimming at V came to 2 bases and at J to 8 bases, leaving 8 bases not matched to a gene. CDR3 in amino acids: CASSVGLAGGHEQFF. The CDR3 region has the DNA TGTGCCAGCAGCGTGGGACTAGCAGGTGGACATGAGCAGTTCTTC.

The V gene is TRBV5-1, the J gene TRBJ1-5; maybe TRBD1 (5 bases). Trimming removed 0 bases at V and 1 base at J, with 8 bases between. Germline V gene sequence: CDR1 SGHRS, CDR2 YFSETQ. This CDR3 is built from 15 residues. The CDR3 is CASSLAWGSNQPQHF. In nucleotides, the CDR3 is TGCGCCAGCAGCTTGGCATGGGGCAGCAATCAGCCCCAGCATTTT.

The chain recombines TRBV9 with TRBJ2-7; 8 positions match TRBD1. The CDR3 covers 15 residues. From germline, CDR1 is SGDLS and CDR2 YYNGEE. Trimming at V came to 1 base and at J to 6 bases, leaving 9 bases not matched to a gene. This CDR3 reads CASSVSGTGNLEQYF. As DNA, the CDR3 is TGTGCCAGCAGCGTATCCGGGACAGGTAATCTCGAGCAGTACTTC.

This chain uses TRBV2 with TRBJ2-5, with D unresolved. This CDR3 is 12 amino acids long. The V gene's germline CDR1 is SNHLY and CDR2 FYNNEI. Trimming cost V 3 bases and J 0 bases, with 2 bases left between them. CDR3 sequence (DNA): TGTGCCAGCAGTGACAACCAAGAGACCCAGTACTTC. It yields the protein CASSDNQETQYF. The full variable domain, completed using reference TRBV2 and TRBJ2-5, is EPEVTQTPSHQVTQMGQEVILRCVPISNHLYFYWYRQILGQKVEFLVSFYNNEISEKSEIFDDQFSVERPDGSNFTLKIRSTKLEDSAMYFCASSDNQETQYFGPGTRLLVL.

V is TRBV19 and J is TRBJ2-5, with D possibly matching TRBD1 (5 bases). The CDR3 runs 13 residues. Per the germline V gene, CDR1 is LNHDA and CDR2 is SQIVND (reference sequence). Trimming removed 3 bases at V and 3 bases at J, with 8 bases between. For the CDR3, the DNA is TGTGCCAGTAGTATCGGCAGGGAAGAGACCCAGTACTTC. It encodes CASSIGREETQYF.

The chain is built from TRBV7-3 and TRBJ2-1, with D perhaps matching TRBD2 (5 bases). Trimming pared 1 base from V and 5 bases from J, leaving 12 bases between. The length of the CDR3 is 15 residues. Per germline, CDR1 SGHTA and CDR2 FQGTGA. The DNA for the CDR3 is TGTGCCAGCAGCTTAATGACGGCTAGCCACAATGAGCAGTTCTTC. It translates to CASSLMTASHNEQFF.

This chain uses TRBV30 with TRBJ2-7, with D possibly being TRBD1 (6 bases). The CDR3 sequence is 14 residues long. Germline-derived CDR1 and CDR2 are GTSNPN and SVGIG (reference sequence). V was shortened by 3 bases and J by 6 bases, with 18 bases between the two germline ends. The CDR3 DNA reads as TGTGCCTGGAGCCCAGGGGTCAGTATGACCGAGCAGTACTTC. Translating gives CAWSPGVSMTEQYF.

The V and J genes are TRBV6-5 and TRBJ2-1; the match to TRBD1 covers 9 bases. Germline CDR1 MNHEY, CDR2 SVGAGI. This CDR3 has 15 residues. J gave up 4 bases and V 6 bases, and 7 bases lay outside the gene matches. The CDR3 DNA is TGTGCCAGCAGGATACAGGGGGCGCGGTACAATGAGCAGTTCTTC. The encoded protein is CASRIQGARYNEQFF.

The V call is TRBV2, the J call TRBJ2-3; no firm D call. The V end was cut by 6 bases, the J end by 2 bases, with 15 bases between. The CDR3 runs to 15 residues. From germline, CDR1 is SNHLY and CDR2 FYNNEI. In DNA form, the CDR3 reads TGTGCCAGCAGGAGACTCCGATCTAACACAGATACGCAGTATTTT. Protein: CASRRLRSNTDTQYF. The full variable domain, in which reference TRBV2 and TRBJ2-3 provide the parts outside the CDR3, is EPEVTQTPSHQVTQMGQEVILRCVPISNHLYFYWYRQILGQKVEFLVSFYNNEISEKSEIFDDQFSVERPDGSNFTLKIRSTKLEDSAMYFCASRRLRSNTDTQYFGPGTRLTVL.

The chain couples TRBV4-2 to TRBJ1-3, with D perhaps matching TRBD1 (6 bases). This CDR3 is built from 15 residues. V was trimmed by 3 bases and J by 4 bases, leaving 13 bases between them. Germline-derived CDR1 and CDR2 are LGHNA and YNFKEQ. The DNA for the CDR3 is TGTGCCAGCAGCCAGACGGACAGTGTCGGAAACACCATATATTTT. Protein: CASSQTDSVGNTIYF.

The chain links TRBV6-2 or TRBV6-3 to TRBJ2-7; TRBD1 aligns across 8 bases. CDR3 size: 13 residues. Germline V gene data show CDR1 as MNHEY and CDR2 as SVGEGT. The J segment lost 10 bases and the V segment lost 4 bases, leaving 9 bases of the junction unmatched. CDR3 coding DNA: TGTGCCAGCAGTTCCCGGGGACAGGCCTCCCAGTACTTC. Translated: CASSSRGQASQYF.

The chain couples TRBV11-3 to TRBJ2-1; possible D gene TRBD2, 6 bases. Trimming left V 1 base short and J 9 bases short, with 16 bases between. Germline values: CDR1 SGHNT, CDR2 YENEEA. CDR3 length equals 15 residues. CDR3 amino acids: CASSLVGPPEGEQFF. The CDR3 nucleotides are TGTGCCAGCAGCTTAGTGGGGCCCCCGGAGGGTGAGCAGTTCTTC.

This clone was seen a few times. The chain uses TRBV4-3 and TRBJ2-4; D gene ambiguous. Per the germline V gene, CDR1 is LGHNA and CDR2 is YSLEER. The V gene lost 1 base and the J gene lost 4 bases, with 2 bases spanning the gap. The CDR3 has 12 amino acids. The CDR3 loop is CASSQAKNIQYF. The CDR3 DNA reads TGCGCCAGCAGCCAAGCAAAAAACATTCAGTACTTC.

The genes are TRBV5-8 and TRBJ2-3; TRBD2 matches at 11 bases. Germline CDR1 reads SGHTS; CDR2 reads YDEGEE. The CDR3 extends over 16 amino acids. V was clipped by 5 bases and J by 2 bases; unmatched bases: 7. DNA for the CDR3: TGTGCCAGCAGATGGCTAGCGGGGGGACTCACAGATACGCAGTATTTT. It translates to CASRWLAGGLTDTQYF.

This clone was found once. This sequence joins TRBV7-9 and TRBJ2-7; TRBD1 might be the D (6 bases). Trimming left V 0 bases short and J 1 base short, with 13 bases between. This CDR3 is built from 16 residues. Germline V gene lookup returns CDR1 SEHNR and CDR2 FQNEAQ (reference sequence). The CDR3: CASSLAPTGRSYEQYF. DNA of the CDR3: TGTGCCAGCAGCTTAGCCCCGACAGGCAGGTCCTACGAGCAGTACTTC.

The chain combines TRBV6-5 with TRBJ1-4, with D hard to call. CDR3 length equals 13 residues. The V gene's germline CDR1 is MNHEY and CDR2 SVGAGI. V lost 5 bases, J lost 7 bases, and 11 bases lay in between. In DNA form, the CDR3 reads TGTGCCAGCAGTAGCCCGTCAGGTGAAAAACTGTTTTTT. The encoded protein is CASSSPSGEKLFF.

The chain has TRBV10-3 and TRBJ2-7; TRBD1 agrees at 8 bases. The V gene's germline CDR1 is ENHRY and CDR2 SYGVKD. V lost 1 base to trimming and J lost 4 bases; unmatched junction nucleotides: 3. CDR3 size: 14 residues. For the CDR3, the DNA is TGTGCCATCAGTGAGTGGAGACAGGGGTACGAGCAGTACTTC. The encoded protein is CAISEWRQGYEQYF.

The J gene is TRBJ2-2, the V gene TRBV6-4; 8 nucleotides line up with TRBD1. V was pared by 2 bases and J by 7 bases, with 15 bases of the junction left unmatched. Germline-derived CDR1 and CDR2 are MRHNA and SNTAGT. The CDR3 contains 18 residues. CDR3 in DNA: TGTGCCAGCAGTGACCAGATATTGGACAGGGATAATGGCGGGGAGCTGTTTTTT. Its translation: CASSDQILDRDNGGELFF.

The CDR3 protein is CASRSRDRDLRGYTF. In nucleotides, the CDR3 is TGTGCCAGCAGATCCCGGGACAGGGACCTCCGAGGCTACACCTTC. The V gene is TRBV2, the J gene TRBJ1-2, with 9 bases aligning to TRBD1. V lost 6 bases and J lost 8; bases outside the gene matches: 13. The CDR3 sequence is 15 residues long. The germline V gene encodes CDR1 SNHLY and CDR2 FYNNEI.

The chain carries TRBV5-6 and TRBJ2-5; 9 bases fit TRBD2. With V trimmed by 4 bases and J by 5 bases, 12 bases remained unmatched. From germline, CDR1 is SGHDT and CDR2 YYEEEE. The CDR3 runs 16 residues. The CDR3 sequence is CASSPGTSLTQETQYF. In nucleotides, the CDR3 is TGTGCCAGCAGCCCAGGGACTAGCCTGACTCAGGAGACCCAGTACTTC. Together with reference TRBV5-6 and TRBJ2-5, the CDR3 gives the full variable domain: DAGVTQSPTHLIKTRGQQVTLRCSPKSGHDTVSWYQQALGQGPQFIFQYYEEEERQRGNFPDRFSGHQFPNYSSELNVNALLLGDSALYLCASSPGTSLTQETQYFGPGTRLLVL.

The chain is built from TRBV2 and TRBJ1-4; 8 bases line up with TRBD1. CDR3 length: 11 amino acids. V gave up 10 bases and J gave up 7 bases; unmatched junction bases: 2. Germline V CDR1 and CDR2: SNHLY, FYNNEI. The CDR3 nucleotides are TGTGCCACCCAGGGGGCTGAAAAACTGTTTTTT. It encodes CATQGAEKLFF.

The chain is built from TRBV12-5 and TRBJ1-1, with D maybe TRBD1 (6 bases). Trimming pared 1 base from V and 10 bases from J, leaving 10 bases between. The CDR3 has 12 amino acids. The V gene's germline CDR1 is LGHNT and CDR2 FRNRAP. The CDR3 region has the DNA TGTGCTAGTGGTTTGGGGGGGGGCGGAGCTTTCTTT. It codes for CASGLGGGGAFF.

This clone was counted only a few times. This sequence joins TRBV19 and TRBJ1-3; D is uncertain. CDR3 size: 14 residues. The germline V gene has CDR1 LNHDA and CDR2 SQIVND (reference sequence). V lost 7 bases and J 0 bases, leaving 10 bases between the germline ends. This chain's CDR3 is CASISYGSGNTIYF. CDR3 sequence (DNA): TGTGCCAGTATATCATACGGCTCTGGAAACACCATATATTTT.

This rearrangement joins TRBV5-1 to TRBJ1-4; 9 bases map to TRBD1. Trimming at V came to 2 bases and at J to 4 bases, leaving 6 bases not matched to a gene. The CDR3 consists of 16 residues. Germline loops: CDR1 SGHRS, CDR2 YFSETQ. CDR3 protein: CASSFNRDRVNEKLFF. CDR3 DNA: TGCGCCAGCAGCTTCAACCGGGACAGGGTTAATGAAAAACTGTTTTTT.

J is TRBJ2-1 and V is TRBV2, with TRBD2 matching 9 bases. After removal of 3 bases from V and 5 bases from J, the junction contained 14 bases not matched to a gene. This CDR3 region has 18 residues. Germline lookup yields CDR1 SNHLY and CDR2 FYNNEI. DNA for the CDR3: TGTGCCAGCAGTGACGAGCTAGCGGGGCCCCTAGCCCACAATGAGCAGTTCTTC. It specifies CASSDELAGPLAHNEQFF.

The gene calls are TRBV28 and TRBJ1-2; tentative D call: TRBD1 (5 bases). The ends were cut back, 4 bases at V and 5 bases at J, with 20 bases in the middle. In germline, CDR1 is MDHEN, CDR2 SYDVKM. CDR3 length: 16 amino acids. The CDR3 here is CASSSPRRADLYGYTF. The CDR3 DNA reads TGTGCCAGCAGTTCCCCCCGCAGGGCGGACCTTTATGGCTACACCTTC.

The chain employs TRBV7-8 and TRBJ2-4; D not certain. The CDR3 runs 16 residues. Germline CDR1 reads SGHVS; CDR2 reads FQNEAQ. V gave up 1 base and J gave up 1 base, with 11 bases separating them. The CDR3 nucleotides read TGTGCCAGCAGCTTAGGTCCAGGCAAGGCCAAAAACATTCAGTACTTC. It codes for CASSLGPGKAKNIQYF.

The gene calls are TRBV5-1 and TRBJ1-2; 8 bases match TRBD1. Germline trimming cut 4 bases from V and 6 bases from J; bases unmatched to any gene: 11. Per germline, CDR1 SGHRS and CDR2 YFSETQ. CDR3 length: 15 residues. CDR3: CASSITGGRVDGYTF. The CDR3 DNA reads TGCGCCAGCAGCATTACAGGGGGTAGGGTTGATGGCTACACCTTC.

The chain uses TRBV19 and TRBJ1-1; 8 nucleotides align to TRBD1. The length of the CDR3 is 17 residues. J lost 6 bases, V lost 8 bases, and 20 bases had no gene match. Germline CDR1 reads LNHDA; CDR2 reads SQIVND (reference sequence). DNA for the CDR3: TGTGCCAGTTCCCCAGACAGGGGCCGCCGGCGGAGGCCTGAAGCTTTCTTT. This translates into CASSPDRGRRRRPEAFF.